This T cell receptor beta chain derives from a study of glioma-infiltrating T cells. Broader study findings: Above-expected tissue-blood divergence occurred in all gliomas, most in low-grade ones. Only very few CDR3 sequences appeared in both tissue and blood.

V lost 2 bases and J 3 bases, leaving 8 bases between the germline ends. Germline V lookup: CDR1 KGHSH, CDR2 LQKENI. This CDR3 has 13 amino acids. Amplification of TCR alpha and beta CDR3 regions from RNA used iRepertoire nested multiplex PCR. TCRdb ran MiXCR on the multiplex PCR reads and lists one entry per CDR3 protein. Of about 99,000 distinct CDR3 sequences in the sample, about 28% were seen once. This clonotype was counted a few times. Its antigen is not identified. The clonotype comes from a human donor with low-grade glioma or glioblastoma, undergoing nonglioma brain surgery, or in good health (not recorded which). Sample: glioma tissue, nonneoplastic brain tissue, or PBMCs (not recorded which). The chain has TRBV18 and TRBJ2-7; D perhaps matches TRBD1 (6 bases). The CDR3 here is CASSPGDNYEQYF. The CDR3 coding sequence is TGTGCCAGCTCACCAGGGGACAACTACGAGCAGTACTTC.